One and the same sample provided the 29 T cell receptor beta chains below, sequenced in a study of identical twins. In TCRdb, the 5' RACE reads were re-called with MiXCR into one record per CDR3 protein. The sample has about 700,000 distinct CDR3 sequences, 6% to 6.5% seen once. Sequencing used naive T cells sorted from blood. The receptor source for this set is a man younger than 30 in good health.

This clonotype was recorded at least ten times. J is TRBJ1-2 and V is TRBV5-1; D gene unclear. Trimming left V 5 bases short and J 4 bases short, with 12 bases between. The CDR3 is made up of 13 amino acids. The V gene's germline CDR1 is SGHRS and CDR2 YFSETQ. DNA of the CDR3: TGCGCCAGCAGACCAGGACCCTCCTATGGCTACACCTTC. The encoded protein is CASRPGPSYGYTF. The full variable domain, in which reference TRBV5-1 and TRBJ1-2 provide the parts outside the CDR3, is KAGVTQTPRYLIKTRGQQVTLSCSPISGHRSVSWYQQTPGQGLQFLFEYFSETQRNKGNFPGRFSGRQFSNSRSEMNVSTLELGDSALYLCASRPGPSYGYTFGSGTRLTVV.

This clonotype was counted ten times or more. The rearrangement links TRBV29-1 to TRBJ2-1, with TRBD2 as a possible D gene (6 bases). Germline V gene data show CDR1 as SQVTM and CDR2 as ANQGSEA. The CDR3 is 14 amino acids. The V gene lost 6 bases and the J gene lost 1 base, with 13 bases spanning the gap. In nucleotides, the CDR3 is TGCAGCGTCACCTTACGGGAGTCCTACAATGAGCAGTTCTTC. It codes for CSVTLRESYNEQFF.

This clonotype appeared many times. The J gene is TRBJ2-1, the V gene TRBV4-1; D ambiguous. From germline, CDR1 is MGHRA and CDR2 YSYEKL. This CDR3 contains 17 residues. The V and J ends lost 0 bases and 0 bases respectively, with 12 bases between them. The CDR3 is CASSQDNSPSSYNEQFF. The CDR3 DNA is TGCGCCAGCAGCCAAGATAACAGCCCCAGCTCCTACAATGAGCAGTTCTTC.

This clonotype was seen repeatedly, ten times or more. The chain links TRBV5-1 to TRBJ2-3; tentatively, D is TRBD2 (6 bases). This CDR3 is built from 16 residues. Germline CDR1 reads SGHRS; CDR2 reads YFSETQ. Trimming removed 6 bases at V and 2 bases at J, with 19 bases between. The CDR3 reads CASIARGIGPTDTQYF. Here the CDR3 DNA reads TGCGCCAGCATCGCCCGGGGGATAGGCCCCACAGATACGCAGTATTTT.

The table lists this clonotype with many counts. The rearrangement links TRBV7-2 to TRBJ2-5; D not certain. V lost 5 bases, J lost 9 bases, and 10 bases lay in between. Per the germline V gene, CDR1 is SGHTA and CDR2 is FQGNSA. The CDR3 is 11 amino acids. CDR3 amino acids: CASSTSSPQYF. The CDR3 nucleotides are TGTGCCAGCAGCACGAGTAGTCCCCAGTACTTC.

This clonotype was counted ten times or more. The chain recombines TRBV15 with TRBJ2-4, with a weak D call TRBD1 (6 bases). CDR1 and CDR2 (germline): LNHNV, YYDKDF (reference sequence). V dropped 3 bases and J dropped 3 bases, with 18 bases sitting between them. The CDR3 runs to 17 residues. CDR3 sequence (DNA): TGTGCCACCAGCAGCGGCCTGGGACAAGGAGGCAAAAACATTCAGTACTTC. Its translation is CATSSGLGQGGKNIQYF.

There are a few counts of this clonotype. The chain has TRBV12-3 or TRBV12-4 and TRBJ2-2, with 8 bases aligning to TRBD2. The CDR3 runs 15 residues. Losses at the gene ends were 6 bases for V and 0 bases for J; bases not matched to a gene: 3. The CDR3 region has the DNA TGTGCCAGCAGGGATAGCGGGGCGAACACCGGGGAGCTGTTTTTT. This translates into CASRDSGANTGELFF.

The chain combines TRBV28 with TRBJ2-1, with 10 bases matching TRBD1. The V and J ends lost 3 bases and 10 bases, in that order; junction bases with no gene match: 12. This CDR3 contains 16 residues. Germline CDR1 reads MDHEN; CDR2 reads SYDVKM. For the CDR3, the DNA is TGTGCCAGCAGTTTCGCCGGGACAGGGGTAAAGAACGAGCAGTTCTTC. Its translation: CASSFAGTGVKNEQFF.

A few counts support this clonotype. The V call is TRBV24-1, the J call TRBJ2-1; D is possibly TRBD2 (6 bases). V lost 7 bases, J lost 10 bases, and 13 bases lay in between. This CDR3 contains 12 residues. Germline CDR1 KGHDR, CDR2 SFDVKD. The CDR3 protein is CATREGEREQFF. DNA of the CDR3: TGTGCCACCAGGGAGGGAGAAAGGGAGCAGTTCTTC.

This clonotype was observed many times. The rearrangement joins TRBV28 to TRBJ1-1, with 7 positions matching TRBD1. Germline CDR1 is MDHEN and CDR2 is SYDVKM. The CDR3 loop spans 14 amino acids. V shed 8 bases, J shed 3 bases, and the junction held 9 bases outside the gene matches. CDR3 sequence: CASCTPTGYTEAFF. CDR3 sequence (DNA): TGTGCCAGCTGCACCCCGACAGGGTACACTGAAGCTTTCTTT. Together with reference TRBV28 and TRBJ1-1, the CDR3 gives the full variable domain: DVKVTQSSRYLVKRTGEKVFLECVQDMDHENMFWYRQDPGLGLRLIYFSYDVKMKEKGDIPEGYSVSREKKERFSLILESASTNQTSMYLCASCTPTGYTEAFFGQGTRLTVV.

This clonotype was counted at least ten times. J is TRBJ2-7 and V is TRBV5-6, with D possibly being TRBD1 (7 bases). The V and J ends lost 0 bases and 7 bases respectively, with 11 bases between them. There are 13 residues in the CDR3. Per germline, CDR1 SGHDT and CDR2 YYEEEE. For the CDR3, the DNA is TGTGCCAGCAGCTTGGCAGGGGGGAGAGAGCAGTACGTC. Protein sequence: CASSLAGGREQYV.

This chain links TRBV4-3 with TRBJ2-1, with D possibly TRBD2 on 6 matching bases. V lost 1 base, J lost 0 bases, and 7 bases lay in between. The CDR3 has 15 amino acids. Germline assignment: CDR1 LGHNA and CDR2 YSLEER. CDR3 region: CASSQGGTSYNEQFF. The DNA for the CDR3 is TGCGCCAGCAGCCAAGGCGGGACCTCCTACAATGAGCAGTTCTTC.

This clonotype was recorded many times. The chain has TRBV7-9 and TRBJ2-1; 7 bases map to TRBD1. V lost 6 bases, J lost 9 bases, and 5 bases stayed unmatched. The CDR3 spans 12 residues. Germline CDR1 and CDR2: SEHNR and FQNEAQ (reference sequence). The CDR3 loop reads CASRPRGFEQFF. CDR3 nucleotide sequence: TGTGCCAGCAGACCCAGGGGGTTTGAGCAGTTCTTC. The full variable domain, rest sourced from reference TRBV7-9 and TRBJ2-1, is DTGVSQNPRHKITKRGQNVTFRCDPISEHNRLYWYRQTLGQGPEFLTYFQNEAQLEKSRLLSDRFSAERPKGSFSTLEIQRTEQGDSAMYLCASRPRGFEQFFGPGTRLTVL.

V is TRBV5-1 and J is TRBJ1-3, with unresolved D. The CDR3 extends over 16 amino acids. Trimming pared 5 bases from V and 1 base from J, leaving 16 bases between. Germline values: CDR1 SGHRS, CDR2 YFSETQ. CDR3 amino acids: CASSWTPGMSGNTIYF. The CDR3 DNA sequence: TGCGCCAGCAGTTGGACGCCGGGGATGTCTGGAAACACCATATATTTT.

The gene calls are TRBV12-3 or TRBV12-4 and TRBJ2-3; 9 bases agree with TRBD1. The V segment lost 6 bases and the J segment 9 bases; nucleotides outside the gene matches: 16. The length of the CDR3 is 16 residues. The CDR3 nucleotides are TGTGCCAGCAGCCGTAGAGGGACAGGGTGGAGTGAGACGCAGTATTTT. This translates into CASSRRGTGWSETQYF.

This clonotype has just a few counts. V is TRBV9 and J is TRBJ2-3, with 7 bases aligning to TRBD1. J gave up 4 bases and V 4 bases, and 6 bases lay outside the gene matches. The V gene's germline CDR1 is SGDLS and CDR2 YYNGEE. This CDR3 has 14 amino acids. CDR3 amino acids: CASSTTGLADTQYF. CDR3 sequence (DNA): TGTGCCAGCAGCACGACAGGGTTGGCAGATACGCAGTATTTT.

The genes are TRBV11-1 and TRBJ1-2; 9 bases fit TRBD1. The germline V gene has CDR1 SGHAT and CDR2 FQDESV (reference sequence). V lost 1 base, J lost 0 bases, and 9 bases stayed unmatched. The CDR3 runs 18 residues. CDR3 DNA sequence: TGTGCCAGCAGCTTAGTTGGGACAGGGAACGCGGCTAACTATGGCTACACCTTC. Residues: CASSLVGTGNAANYGYTF.

This clonotype was observed many times. The gene calls are TRBV25-1 and TRBJ2-7; 12 nucleotides align to TRBD1. The CDR3 totals 15 residues. V lost 4 bases, J lost 6 bases, and 7 bases stayed unmatched. Per germline, CDR1 MGHDK and CDR2 SYGVNS. The CDR3 spells CASSGTGTGGVEQYF. The CDR3 region has the DNA TGTGCCAGCAGTGGGACCGGGACAGGGGGCGTCGAGCAGTACTTC.

This clonotype has at least ten counts. This chain uses TRBV20-1 with TRBJ2-1; 7 bases are a match to TRBD2. Germline loops: CDR1 DFQATT, CDR2 SNEGSKA (reference sequence). Losses at the gene ends were 3 bases for V and 7 bases for J; bases not matched to a gene: 9. This CDR3 is 14 amino acids long. The CDR3 protein is CSASREGPWNEQFF. The DNA of the CDR3 is TGCAGTGCTAGTAGGGAGGGCCCGTGGAATGAGCAGTTCTTC.

This clonotype has just a few counts. This chain links TRBV5-6 with TRBJ2-5, with 9 bases lining up with TRBD2. The V gene end was trimmed by 4 bases and the J gene end by 0 bases; junction bases not matched to a gene: 7. This CDR3 comprises 16 residues. CDR1 SGHDT and CDR2 YYEEEE come from the germline V gene. The CDR3 region has the DNA TGTGCCAGCAGCGGTAGACTAGCGGCGTACCAAGAGACCCAGTACTTC. This encodes CASSGRLAAYQETQYF.

V gene TRBV3-1 combines with J gene TRBJ2-3; unclear D gene. Trimming shortened V by 4 bases and J by 0 bases, and 11 bases separated the two germline ends. The germline gives CDR1 LGHDT, CDR2 YNNKEL (reference sequence). The CDR3 contains 15 residues. This CDR3 reads CASSRDGGSTDTQYF. The CDR3, as DNA: TGTGCCAGCAGCCGTGATGGTGGGAGCACAGATACGCAGTATTTT.

This clonotype was counted ten times or more. This rearrangement joins TRBV27 to TRBJ1-3, with 7 bases identical to TRBD1. The length of the CDR3 is 17 residues. V lost 3 bases to trimming and J lost 0 bases; unmatched junction nucleotides: 8. In germline, CDR1 is MNHEY, CDR2 SMNVEV (reference sequence). The CDR3 reads CASSFWGQSLSGNTIYF. CDR3 in DNA: TGTGCCAGCAGTTTTTGGGGACAGTCCCTCTCTGGAAACACCATATATTTT.

This clonotype was recorded at least ten times. The V call is TRBV5-1, the J call TRBJ2-2; possibly TRBD1 for D (6 bases). V lost 4 bases and J 5 bases, leaving 15 bases between the germline ends. The germline CDR1 and CDR2 sequences are SGHRS and YFSETQ. This CDR3 comprises 15 residues. The CDR3 DNA is TGCGCCAGCAGCCCTTCGACAGGAAGGACCGGGGAGCTGTTTTTT. Its translation is CASSPSTGRTGELFF.

This clonotype appeared a few times. The genes are TRBV20-1 and TRBJ2-2; 8 bases map to TRBD2. Germline CDR1 and CDR2: DFQATT and SNEGSKA (reference sequence). V lost 5 bases to trimming and J lost 2 bases; unmatched junction nucleotides: 7. This CDR3 is built from 15 residues. CDR3 amino acids: CSAEREGRNTGELFF. The CDR3 DNA is TGCAGTGCTGAACGGGAGGGACGAAACACCGGGGAGCTGTTTTTT.

This clonotype was seen a handful of times. V and J are TRBV6-1 and TRBJ1-6; 9 bases line up with TRBD1. Trimming took 8 bases from V and 7 from J; bases not matched to a gene: 3. In germline, CDR1 is MNHNS, CDR2 SASEGT. The CDR3 extends over 13 amino acids. The CDR3 DNA sequence: TGTGCCAGCCTAACAGGGGGCAATTCACCCCTCCACTTT. Its translation: CASLTGGNSPLHF.

This clonotype was detected only a few times. The J gene is TRBJ2-7, the V gene TRBV7-9; maybe TRBD2 (5 bases). This CDR3 region has 12 residues. Trimming removed 5 bases at V and 3 bases at J, with 8 bases between. CDR1 is SEHNR and CDR2 is FQNEAQ in the germline V gene (reference sequence). The CDR3 bases are TGTGCCAGCAGCCCGGGAATCTACGAGCAGTACGTC. Protein sequence: CASSPGIYEQYV.

This clonotype was seen repeatedly, ten times or more. V is TRBV7-2 and J is TRBJ2-7; D is unresolved. The CDR3 contains 13 residues. V lost 2 bases and J lost 3, with 8 bases in between. Per germline, CDR1 SGHTA and CDR2 FQGNSA. CDR3 nucleotides: TGTGCCAGCAGCTTATATAGGGACTACGAGCAGTACTTC. This gives the protein CASSLYRDYEQYF.

This clonotype occurred many times. The chain joins TRBV4-3 to TRBJ2-7; the D call may be TRBD1 or TRBD2 (5 bases each). Trimming shortened V by 2 bases and J by 2 bases, and 10 bases separated the two germline ends. The CDR3 length is 14 residues. Germline V gene data show CDR1 as LGHNA and CDR2 as YSLEER. CDR3 sequence reads: CASSQRDGTYEQYF. The CDR3 DNA follows: TGCGCCAGCAGCCAAAGGGACGGTACCTACGAGCAGTACTTC.

The V and J genes are TRBV5-1 and TRBJ2-5; TRBD1 matches 11 bases. The germline V gene encodes CDR1 SGHRS and CDR2 YFSETQ. This CDR3 is built from 18 residues. Trimming cost V 3 bases and J 5 bases; bases outside gene matches: 15. CDR3: CASSSLGGTGGLEETQYF. Here the CDR3 DNA reads TGCGCCAGCAGCTCGTTGGGCGGGACAGGGGGTCTTGAGGAGACCCAGTACTTC.